This T cell receptor beta chain was sequenced during a study of CD8 T cells in ankylosing spondylitis. Study-level findings and limits: Within ankylosing spondylitis blood, a TCR beta motif made up of under 10 highly homologous variants appeared to be characteristic. Disease-linked clones were reportedly significantly enriched in matched ankylosing spondylitis synovial fluid.

TCRdb called the 5' RACE reads again in MiXCR, with one record for every CDR3 protein. Among hundreds of thousands of distinct CDR3 sequences listed, 17% were seen once. Only a few counts were recorded for this clonotype. As yet, its antigen is unknown. Germline-derived CDR1 and CDR2 are MNHNS and SASEGT. The CDR3 sequence is 13 residues long. The germline V and J ends were trimmed by 8 bases and 5 bases, with 15 bases remaining between them. V and J are TRBV6-1 and TRBJ2-5; D gene unclear. The sample comprised blood, either unsorted or a sorted T cell fraction (not recorded which). This sequence originates from a male donor with ankylosing spondylitis. The CDR3 region is CASRQSHGETQYF. The DNA for the CDR3 is TGTGCCAGCCGGCAATCACACGGCGAGACCCAGTACTTC.